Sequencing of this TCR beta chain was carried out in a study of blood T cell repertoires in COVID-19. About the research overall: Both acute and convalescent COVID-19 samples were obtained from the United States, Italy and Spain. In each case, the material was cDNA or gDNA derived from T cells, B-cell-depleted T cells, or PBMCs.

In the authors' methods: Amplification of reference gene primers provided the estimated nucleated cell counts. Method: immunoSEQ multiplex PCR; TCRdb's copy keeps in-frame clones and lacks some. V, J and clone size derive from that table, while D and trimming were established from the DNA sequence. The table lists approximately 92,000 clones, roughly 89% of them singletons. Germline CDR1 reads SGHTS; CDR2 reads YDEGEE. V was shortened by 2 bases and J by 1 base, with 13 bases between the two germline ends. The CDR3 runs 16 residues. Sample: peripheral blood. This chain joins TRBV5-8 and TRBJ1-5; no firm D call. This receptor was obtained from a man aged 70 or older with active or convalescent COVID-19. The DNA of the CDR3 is TGTGCCAGCAGCTTTGGCGAGGTTGGAAGCAATCAGCCCCAGCATTTT. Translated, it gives CASSFGEVGSNQPQHF.